The count of the clone carrying this T cell receptor beta chain is one. Its antigen is currently unknown. This sample stems from a study of cytomegalovirus exposure and HLA in healthy donors. Broader study findings: In vitro confirmation showed three CMV-associated chains to be CMV antigen specific. Most subjects' HLA-A and HLA-B alleles were reportedly predicted from TCR beta sequences.

The length of the CDR3 is 16 residues. Germline CDR1 MNHEY, CDR2 SMNVEV (reference sequence). The trim removed 7 bases at V and 8 bases at J, leaving 10 bases unmatched. Healthy individuals who donated bone marrow served as the donors. In the PCR, 60 Vbeta and 13 Jbeta primers were used. Per the study methods: Roughly 11 million shared chains were among approximately 87 million unique TCR beta chains counted in a later analysis. Only in-frame clones appear in the TCRdb table, and some are missing; sequencing was by immunoSEQ multiplex PCR. That table is the source of V, J and clone size, and D and trimming were worked out from the DNA. The profile covers approximately 260,000 clones, with about nine tenths appearing a single time and about 1.7% taken by the ten largest.

The receptor comes from a girl aged 2-10 years in good health and CMV-seronegative. The sequencing input was PBMCs. This rearrangement joins TRBV27 to TRBJ2-1; TRBD2 agrees at 14 bases. Written as DNA, the CDR3 is TGTGCCAGCACCGGGACTAGCGGGAGTAGAGTCTATGAGCAGTTCTTC. Its translation is CASTGTSGSRVYEQFF.